This paragraph covers one T cell receptor beta chain sequence. This sample was included in a study of blood T cell repertoires in COVID-19. The repertoire was sequenced with immunoSEQ multiplex PCR; TCRdb's copy has only in-frame clones and lacks some. The repertoire holds about 280,000 clones, approximately 85% seen once, with around 1% in the top ten. Losses at the gene ends were 3 bases for V and 7 bases for J; bases not matched to a gene: 21. The CDR3 runs 19 residues. The V gene's germline CDR1 is MDHEN and CDR2 SYDVKM. The clonotype was recovered from a woman aged 25 to 39 who had recovered from COVID-19. The chain combines TRBV28 with TRBJ1-5; 7 bases match TRBD1. Sequencing was carried out using PBMCs or T cells enriched from blood (not recorded which). Here the CDR3 reads CASSFIYSVGGEVGQPQHF. The CDR3, as DNA: TGTGCCAGCAGTTTCATTTACTCGGTAGGGGGCGAGGTGGGCCAGCCCCAGCATTTT.